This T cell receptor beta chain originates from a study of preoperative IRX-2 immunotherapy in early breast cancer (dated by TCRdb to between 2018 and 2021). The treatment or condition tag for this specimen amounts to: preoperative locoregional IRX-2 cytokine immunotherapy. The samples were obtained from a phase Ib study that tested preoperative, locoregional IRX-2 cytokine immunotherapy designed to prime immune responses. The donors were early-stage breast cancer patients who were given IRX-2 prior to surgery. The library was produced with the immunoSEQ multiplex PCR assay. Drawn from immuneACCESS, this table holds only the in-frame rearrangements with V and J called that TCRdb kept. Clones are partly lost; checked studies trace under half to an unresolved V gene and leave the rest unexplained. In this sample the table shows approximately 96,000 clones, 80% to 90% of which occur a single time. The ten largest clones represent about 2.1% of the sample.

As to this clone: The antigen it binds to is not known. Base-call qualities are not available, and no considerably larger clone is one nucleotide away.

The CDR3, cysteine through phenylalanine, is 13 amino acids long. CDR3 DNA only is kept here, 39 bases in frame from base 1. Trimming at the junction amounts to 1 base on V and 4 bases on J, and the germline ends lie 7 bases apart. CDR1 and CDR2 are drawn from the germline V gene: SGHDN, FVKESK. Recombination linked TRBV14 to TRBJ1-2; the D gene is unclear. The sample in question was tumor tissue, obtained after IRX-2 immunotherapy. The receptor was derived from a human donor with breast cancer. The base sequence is TGTGCCAGCAGCCAAGCGGGGATCTATGGCTACACCTTC. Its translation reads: CASSQAGIYGYTF. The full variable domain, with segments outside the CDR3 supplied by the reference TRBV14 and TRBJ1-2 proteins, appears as EAGVTQFPSHSVIEKGQTVTLRCDPISGHDNLYWYRRVMGKEIKFLLHFVKESKQDESGMPNNRFLAERTGGTYSTLKVQPAELEDSGVYFCASSQAGIYGYTFGSGTRLTVV.